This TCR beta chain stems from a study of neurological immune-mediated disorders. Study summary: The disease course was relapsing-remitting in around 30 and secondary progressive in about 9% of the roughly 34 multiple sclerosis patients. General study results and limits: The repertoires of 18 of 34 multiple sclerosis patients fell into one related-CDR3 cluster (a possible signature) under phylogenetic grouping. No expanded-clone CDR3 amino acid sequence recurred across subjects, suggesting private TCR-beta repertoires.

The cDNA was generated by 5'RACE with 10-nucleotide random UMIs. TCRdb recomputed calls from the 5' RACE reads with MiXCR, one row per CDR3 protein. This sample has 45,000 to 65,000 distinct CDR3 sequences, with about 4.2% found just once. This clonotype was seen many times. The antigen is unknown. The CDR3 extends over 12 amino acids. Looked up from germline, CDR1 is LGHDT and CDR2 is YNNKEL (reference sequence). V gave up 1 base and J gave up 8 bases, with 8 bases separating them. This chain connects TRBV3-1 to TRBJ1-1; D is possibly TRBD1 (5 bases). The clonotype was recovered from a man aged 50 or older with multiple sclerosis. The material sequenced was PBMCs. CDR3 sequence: CASSQAGGEAFF. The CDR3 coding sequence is TGTGCCAGCAGCCAAGCTGGGGGAGAAGCTTTCTTT.